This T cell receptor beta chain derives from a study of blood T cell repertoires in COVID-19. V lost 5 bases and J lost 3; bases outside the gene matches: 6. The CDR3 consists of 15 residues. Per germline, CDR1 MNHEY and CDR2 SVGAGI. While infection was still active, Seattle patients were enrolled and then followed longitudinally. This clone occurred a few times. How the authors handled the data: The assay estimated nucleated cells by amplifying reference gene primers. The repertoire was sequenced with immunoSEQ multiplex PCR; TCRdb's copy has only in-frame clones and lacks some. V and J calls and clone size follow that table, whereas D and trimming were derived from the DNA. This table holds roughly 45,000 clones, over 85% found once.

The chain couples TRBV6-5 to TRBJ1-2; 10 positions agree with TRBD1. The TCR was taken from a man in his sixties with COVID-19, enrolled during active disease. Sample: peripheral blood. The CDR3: CASSIQTGGDYGYTF. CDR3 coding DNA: TGTGCCAGCAGTATACAGACAGGGGGCGACTATGGCTACACCTTC.